This TCR beta chain was sequenced for a study of cytotoxic CD8 clonotypes in ibrutinib-treated CLL. Background on the study: The patient breakdown showed under 12 relapsed/refractory and about 16 treatment-naive cases, with about 17 IGHV unmutated. Broader study findings: Clonality at baseline surpassed age-matched healthy donors and tracked circulating CD8+ T-cell counts.

From germline, CDR1 is SEHNR and CDR2 FQNEAQ (reference sequence). After removal of 3 bases from V and 8 bases from J, the junction contained 4 bases not matched to a gene. The CDR3 contains 14 residues. Assay: immunoSEQ multiplex PCR; the TCRdb copy retains only in-frame clones and omits some. The data contain about 40,000 clones, about 70% of them singletons. The table lists this clone with a few counts. Antigen: not known. The rearrangement uses TRBV7-9 and TRBJ1-4, with 9 positions matching TRBD1. Sequenced material: PBMCs, taken at disease progression, from a patient treated with ibrutinib. This receptor was identified in a human donor with chronic lymphocytic leukemia. CDR3 DNA sequence: TGTGCCAGCAGCTTGGGACAGGGAGGAGAAAAACTGTTTTTT. It encodes CASSLGQGGEKLFF.